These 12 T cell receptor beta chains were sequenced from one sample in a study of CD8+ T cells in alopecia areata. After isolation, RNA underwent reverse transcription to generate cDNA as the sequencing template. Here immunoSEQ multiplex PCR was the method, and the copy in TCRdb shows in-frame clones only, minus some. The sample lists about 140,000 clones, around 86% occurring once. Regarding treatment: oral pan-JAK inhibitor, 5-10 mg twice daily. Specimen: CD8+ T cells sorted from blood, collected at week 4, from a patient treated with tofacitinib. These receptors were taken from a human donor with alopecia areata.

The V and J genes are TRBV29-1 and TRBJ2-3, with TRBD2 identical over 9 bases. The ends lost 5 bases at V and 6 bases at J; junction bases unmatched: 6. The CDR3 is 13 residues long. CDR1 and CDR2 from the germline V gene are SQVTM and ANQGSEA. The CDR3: CSVLIAGADTQYF. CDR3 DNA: TGCAGCGTTTTAATAGCGGGGGCTGATACGCAGTATTTT.

DNA for the CDR3: TGCAGCGTTTCCGGGACAGGGGGTGCGGACACTGAAGCTTTCTTT. This encodes CSVSGTGGADTEAFF. J is TRBJ1-1 and V is TRBV29-1, with 11 bases identical to TRBD1. The CDR3 consists of 15 residues. Trimming at V came to 5 bases and at J to 3 bases, leaving 8 bases not matched to a gene. Germline V gene sequence: CDR1 SQVTM, CDR2 ANQGSEA. The complete variable domain, with remaining parts taken from reference TRBV29-1 and TRBJ1-1, reads SAVISQKPSRDICQRGTSLTIQCQVDSQVTMMFWYRQQPGQSLTLIATANQGSEATYESGFVIDKFPISRPNLTFSTLTVSNMSPEDSSIYLCSVSGTGGADTEAFFGQGTRLTVV.

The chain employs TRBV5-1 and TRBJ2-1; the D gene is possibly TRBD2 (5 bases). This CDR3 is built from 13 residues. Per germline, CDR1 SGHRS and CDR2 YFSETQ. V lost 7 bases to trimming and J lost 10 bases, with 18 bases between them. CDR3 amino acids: CASSLDSATEQFF. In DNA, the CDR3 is TGCGCCAGCTCCCTGGACTCGGCCACAGAGCAGTTCTTC.

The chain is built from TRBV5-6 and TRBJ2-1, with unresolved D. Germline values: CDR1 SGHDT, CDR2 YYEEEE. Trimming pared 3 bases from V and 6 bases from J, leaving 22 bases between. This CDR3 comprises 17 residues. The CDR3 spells CASSSALYRERTNEQFF. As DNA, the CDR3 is TGTGCCAGCAGCTCGGCTCTTTACAGAGAGCGCACCAATGAGCAGTTCTTC.

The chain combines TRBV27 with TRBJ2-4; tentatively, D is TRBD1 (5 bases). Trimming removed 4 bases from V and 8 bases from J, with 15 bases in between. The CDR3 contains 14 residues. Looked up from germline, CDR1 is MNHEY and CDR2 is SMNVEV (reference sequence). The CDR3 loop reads CASSYQGSNDIQYF. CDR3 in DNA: TGTGCCAGCAGTTATCAGGGAAGTAACGACATTCAGTACTTC.

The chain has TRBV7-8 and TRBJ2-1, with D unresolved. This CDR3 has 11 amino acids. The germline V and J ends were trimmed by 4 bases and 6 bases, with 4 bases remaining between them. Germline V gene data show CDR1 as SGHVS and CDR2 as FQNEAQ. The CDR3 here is CASSSSNEQFF. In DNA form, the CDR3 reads TGTGCCAGCAGCTCGAGCAATGAGCAGTTCTTC.

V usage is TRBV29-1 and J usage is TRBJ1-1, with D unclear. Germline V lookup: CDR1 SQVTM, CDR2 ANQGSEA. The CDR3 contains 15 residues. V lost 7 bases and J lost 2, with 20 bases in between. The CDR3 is CSADLNGYLNTEAFF. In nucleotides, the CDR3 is TGCAGCGCTGACCTTAACGGTTATCTTAACACTGAAGCTTTCTTT. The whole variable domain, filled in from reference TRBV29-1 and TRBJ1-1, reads SAVISQKPSRDICQRGTSLTIQCQVDSQVTMMFWYRQQPGQSLTLIATANQGSEATYESGFVIDKFPISRPNLTFSTLTVSNMSPEDSSIYLCSADLNGYLNTEAFFGQGTRLTVV.

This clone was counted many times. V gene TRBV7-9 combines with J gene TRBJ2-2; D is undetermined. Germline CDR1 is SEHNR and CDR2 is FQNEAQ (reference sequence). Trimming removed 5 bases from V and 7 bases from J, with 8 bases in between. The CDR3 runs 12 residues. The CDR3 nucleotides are TGTGCCAGCAGCCCTCGGATCGGGGAGCTGTTTTTT. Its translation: CASSPRIGELFF. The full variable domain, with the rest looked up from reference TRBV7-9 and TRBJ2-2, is DTGVSQNPRHKITKRGQNVTFRCDPISEHNRLYWYRQTLGQGPEFLTYFQNEAQLEKSRLLSDRFSAERPKGSFSTLEIQRTEQGDSAMYLCASSPRIGELFFGEGSRLTVL.

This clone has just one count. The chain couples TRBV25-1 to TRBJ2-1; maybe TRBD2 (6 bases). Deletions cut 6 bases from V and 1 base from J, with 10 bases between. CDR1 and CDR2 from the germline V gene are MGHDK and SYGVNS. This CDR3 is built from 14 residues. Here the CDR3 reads CASSGSGSYNEQFF. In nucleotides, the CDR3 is TGTGCCAGCAGCGGTAGCGGATCCTACAATGAGCAGTTCTTC.

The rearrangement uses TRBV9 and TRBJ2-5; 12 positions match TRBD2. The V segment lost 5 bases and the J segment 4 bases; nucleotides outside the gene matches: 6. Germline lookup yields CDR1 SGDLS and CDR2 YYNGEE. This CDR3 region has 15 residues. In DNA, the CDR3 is TGTGCCAGCAGTACTAGCGGGGGGCCGGGAGAGACCCAGTACTTC. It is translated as CASSTSGGPGETQYF. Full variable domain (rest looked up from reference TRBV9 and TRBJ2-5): DSGVTQTPKHLITATGQRVTLRCSPRSGDLSVYWYQQSLDQGLQFLIQYYNGEERAKGNILERFSAQQFPDLHSELNLSSLELGDSALYFCASSTSGGPGETQYFGPGTRLLVL.

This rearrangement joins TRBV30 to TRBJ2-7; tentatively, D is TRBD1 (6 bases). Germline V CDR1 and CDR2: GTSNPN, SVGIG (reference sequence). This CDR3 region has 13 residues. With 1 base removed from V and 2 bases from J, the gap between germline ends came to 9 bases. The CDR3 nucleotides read TGTGCCTGGAGTGCCACAGGGACCTACGAGCAGTACTTC. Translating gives CAWSATGTYEQYF.

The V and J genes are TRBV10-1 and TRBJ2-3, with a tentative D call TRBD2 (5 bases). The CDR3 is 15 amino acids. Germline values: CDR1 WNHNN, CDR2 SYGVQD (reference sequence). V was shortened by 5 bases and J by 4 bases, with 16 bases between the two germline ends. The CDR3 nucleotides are TGCGCCAGCAGTTGGACGAACGGGATCGCAGATACGCAGTATTTT. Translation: CASSWTNGIADTQYF.